This T cell receptor (beta chain) came from a study of spatial heterogeneity in lung cancer. Notes on the study in general: Alpha and beta chain coverage of tumor T cells was estimated at about 7.6% and 13%, respectively. Tumoral mutation counts were tracked by counts of expanded intratumoral alpha and beta TCRs.

By frequency in the sample, this clonotype is medium-sized. Its antigen is not known. This beta chain is off target for a library built for alpha chains, so its abundance means little. One entry per CDR3 protein, called by TCRdb with MiXCR from the 5' RACE reads. This sample has 1,300 or so distinct CDR3 sequences, with approximately 14% found just once. The CDR3 contains 13 residues. CDR1 is DFQATT, CDR2 SNEGSKA, per germline (reference sequence). V was clipped by 3 bases and J by 6 bases, with 12 bases between them. Sample time point: sample taken at primary tumor resection. Samples came from roughly 72 TRACERx patients with untreated early-stage lung cancer.

This sequence originates from a male donor with early-stage non-small cell lung cancer. The rearrangement uses TRBV20-1 and TRBJ2-1; D is possibly TRBD1 or TRBD2 (6 bases each). This specimen consisted of lung tumor tissue, obtained at surgery. The CDR3 reads CSARLQGGNEQFF. Here the CDR3 DNA reads TGCAGTGCTAGGTTACAGGGAGGCAATGAGCAGTTCTTC.